The 28 T cell receptor beta chains below all came from one sample that was sequenced in a study of blood T cell repertoires in COVID-19. Clones were read by immunoSEQ multiplex PCR, and TCRdb kept only the in-frame ones, dropping some. The sample contains roughly 100,000 clones, roughly 71% of which appear only once. Sequenced input: peripheral blood. These receptor sequences come from an elderly woman with acute or convalescent COVID-19.

The chain couples TRBV10-2 to TRBJ1-2; 7 bases agree with TRBD1. The CDR3 covers 16 residues. The germline V gene encodes CDR1 WSHSY and CDR2 SAAADI. J lost 0 bases, V lost 6 bases, and 10 bases had no gene match. DNA for the CDR3: TGCGCCAGCAGCATGGACAGGATGCTAGCTAACTATGGCTACACCTTC. This sequence encodes CASSMDRMLANYGYTF.

This clone has only one observation. The rearrangement uses TRBV9 and TRBJ1-3, with D hard to call. With 7 bases removed from V and 5 bases from J, the gap between germline ends came to 10 bases. Germline V CDR1 and CDR2: SGDLS, YYNGEE. This CDR3 is built from 12 residues. The CDR3 is CASSLSRNTIYF. CDR3 in DNA: TGTGCCAGCTCCCTGAGCCGAAACACCATATATTTT. Filled out from reference TRBV9 and TRBJ1-3, the complete variable domain reads DSGVTQTPKHLITATGQRVTLRCSPRSGDLSVYWYQQSLDQGLQFLIQYYNGEERAKGNILERFSAQQFPDLHSELNLSSLELGDSALYFCASSLSRNTIYFGEGSWLTVV.

The J gene is TRBJ2-2, the V gene TRBV2; 11 bases are a match to TRBD1. The CDR3 covers 16 residues. The junction had 8 bases not matched to a gene; V was cut back by 5 bases and J by 6 bases. CDR1 is SNHLY, CDR2 FYNNEI, per germline. CDR3 in amino acids: CASSILSGQGAGELFF. Here the CDR3 DNA reads TGTGCCAGCAGTATCCTCTCGGGACAGGGGGCCGGGGAGCTGTTTTTT.

V gene TRBV2 combines with J gene TRBJ1-2, with D tentatively TRBD1 (6 bases). The germline gives CDR1 SNHLY, CDR2 FYNNEI. V lost 6 bases, J lost 3 bases, and 14 bases lay in between. This CDR3 contains 14 residues. In DNA form, the CDR3 reads TGTGCCAGCAGGACCTACGCAGGGGACTATGGCTACACCTTC. It codes for CASRTYAGDYGYTF.

The J gene is TRBJ1-1, the V gene TRBV3-1 (or the pseudogene TRBV3-2); D perhaps matches TRBD1 (6 bases). CDR1 and CDR2 (germline): LGHDT, YNNKEL (reference sequence). Trimming removed 5 bases at V and 6 bases at J, with 22 bases between. The length of the CDR3 is 16 residues. Here the CDR3 DNA reads TGTGCCAGCAGCACGACGGGGGGGGCGCGTAAGTCTGAAGCTTTCTTT. Amino acid sequence: CASSTTGGARKSEAFF.

This chain uses TRBV9 with TRBJ2-3, with 8 bases identical to TRBD2. The V and J ends lost 4 bases and 0 bases, in that order; junction bases with no gene match: 7. The CDR3 covers 16 residues. CDR1 is SGDLS, CDR2 YYNGEE, per germline. The CDR3 bases are TGTGCCAGCAGCCCTCACCTAGCGGGCAGCACAGATACGCAGTATTTT. Translating it yields CASSPHLAGSTDTQYF.

CDR3 residues: CASTTGGANQPQHF. The CDR3 bases are TGTGCCTCCACGACAGGGGGAGCGAATCAGCCCCAGCATTTT. J is TRBJ1-5 and V is TRBV30, with 9 nucleotides matching TRBD1. The length of the CDR3 is 14 residues. V was clipped by 7 bases and J by 4 bases; unmatched bases: 8. Looked up from germline, CDR1 is GTSNPN and CDR2 is SVGIG (reference sequence).

J is TRBJ2-1 and V is TRBV7-2; TRBD2 is a possible D gene (7 bases). This CDR3 comprises 16 residues. CDR1 and CDR2 (germline): SGHTA, FQGNSA. Trimming removed 1 base from V and 7 bases from J, with 17 bases in between. The CDR3 here is CASSLVGGGLVNEQFF. CDR3 DNA: TGTGCCAGCAGCTTAGTTGGGGGGGGCCTCGTAAATGAGCAGTTCTTC.

This chain connects TRBV11-2 to TRBJ2-5; D ambiguous. This CDR3 has 14 residues. The germline gives CDR1 SGHAT, CDR2 FQNNGV. Deletions cut 0 bases from V and 1 base from J, with 6 bases between. The CDR3 loop reads CASSLDTTQETQYF. CDR3 sequence (DNA): TGTGCCAGCAGCTTAGATACAACCCAAGAGACCCAGTACTTC.

The rearrangement links TRBV10-2 to TRBJ2-7; 8 nucleotides line up with TRBD2. The V segment lost 6 bases and the J segment 3 bases; nucleotides outside the gene matches: 10. Germline V gene sequence: CDR1 WSHSY, CDR2 SAAADI. The CDR3 is made up of 15 amino acids. CDR3 protein: CASSSGLAENYEQYF. The CDR3 bases are TGCGCCAGCAGCTCCGGACTAGCCGAAAACTACGAGCAGTACTTC.

The chain uses TRBV28 and TRBJ1-2; a weak D match, TRBD1 (5 bases). The CDR3 consists of 13 residues. Germline values: CDR1 MDHEN, CDR2 SYDVKM. V lost 8 bases and J lost 2, with 12 bases in between. As DNA, the CDR3 is TGTGCCAGCCAGGCGGACAACAACTATGGCTACACCTTC. Protein sequence: CASQADNNYGYTF.

This clone appeared a few times. The chain employs TRBV28 and TRBJ2-7, with 8 positions matching TRBD1. The CDR3 contains 13 residues. The germline gives CDR1 MDHEN, CDR2 SYDVKM. J was trimmed by 3 bases and V by 6 bases; bases with no gene match: 4. The CDR3, as DNA: TGTGCCAGCAGGACCGGGACAGGCTACGAGCAGTACTTC. Protein: CASRTGTGYEQYF.

The chain uses TRBV27 and TRBJ2-7; a weak D match, TRBD2 (5 bases). The length of the CDR3 is 14 residues. V lost 3 bases, J lost 4 bases, and 13 bases lay in between. Germline CDR1 and CDR2: MNHEY and SMNVEV (reference sequence). The CDR3 sequence: CASSFAGPKYEQYF. The CDR3 nucleotides are TGTGCCAGCAGTTTTGCGGGTCCTAAATACGAGCAGTACTTC.

This clone occurred once. The gene calls are TRBV25-1 and TRBJ2-7; perhaps TRBD2 as D (5 bases). Trimming stripped 7 bases from V and 4 bases from J, with 14 bases between. Germline V gene sequence: CDR1 MGHDK, CDR2 SYGVNS. The CDR3 is made up of 13 amino acids. In DNA, the CDR3 is TGTGCCAGCATCCCCTTTGGCGGGTACGAGCAGTACTTC. As protein: CASIPFGGYEQYF.

This clone was found once. The rearrangement joins TRBV6-2 or TRBV6-3 to TRBJ1-2; the match to TRBD1 covers 9 bases. Germline V gene lookup returns CDR1 MNHEY and CDR2 SVGEGT. With 6 bases clipped from V and 7 bases from J, the junction kept 6 bases outside the gene matches. The CDR3 is made up of 13 amino acids. CDR3 protein: CASSAGTGSGYTF. The CDR3 DNA is TGTGCCAGCAGCGCCGGGACAGGGAGTGGCTACACCTTC.

V and J are TRBV19 and TRBJ1-6; D might be TRBD1 (6 bases). Trimming left V 7 bases short and J 7 bases short, with 20 bases between. Looked up from germline, CDR1 is LNHDA and CDR2 is SQIVND (reference sequence). This CDR3 has 16 residues. The CDR3, as DNA: TGTGCCAGTACTTTACAGAACAGGGCGCGGAATTCACCCCTCCACTTT. It specifies CASTLQNRARNSPLHF.

Of note for this clone: The sample carries other DNA sequences with the same CDR3. The rearrangement links TRBV28 to TRBJ1-5; D not resolved. Deletions cut 5 bases from V and 7 bases from J, with 9 bases between. The germline V gene encodes CDR1 MDHEN and CDR2 SYDVKM. The CDR3 is 12 residues long. CDR3 protein: CASSRGLQPQHF. As DNA, the CDR3 is TGTGCCAGCAGTCGGGGATTACAGCCCCAGCATTTT.

J is TRBJ2-5 and V is TRBV5-1, with a tentative D call TRBD2 (6 bases). The CDR3 has 14 residues. The germline V gene has CDR1 SGHRS and CDR2 YFSETQ. V was cut by 4 bases and J by 2 bases, with 12 bases left in between. DNA of the CDR3: TGCGCCAGCAGCGCGGGAACCTCACAAGAGACCCAGTACTTC. Residues: CASSAGTSQETQYF.

This clone was counted a few times. The chain links TRBV27 to TRBJ2-5; TRBD1 matches 8 bases. Germline trimming cut 4 bases from V and 5 bases from J; bases unmatched to any gene: 9. The CDR3 contains 15 residues. Germline loops: CDR1 MNHEY, CDR2 SMNVEV (reference sequence). CDR3: CASSSRGQGAETQYF. Here the CDR3 DNA reads TGTGCCAGCAGTTCAAGAGGCCAGGGGGCGGAGACCCAGTACTTC.

With regard to this clone: This same CDR3 is encoded by further DNA sequences in the sample. The J gene is TRBJ1-2, the V gene TRBV30, with a weak D call TRBD1 (6 bases). Per the germline V gene, CDR1 is GTSNPN and CDR2 is SVGIG (reference sequence). CDR3 length: 14 amino acids. The V gene lost 2 bases and the J gene lost 2 bases, with 12 bases spanning the gap. The CDR3 nucleotides are TGTGCCTGGAGTCCCGGACAGTCCAACTATGGCTACACCTTC. Amino acids: CAWSPGQSNYGYTF. The full variable domain, its missing parts supplied by reference TRBV30 and TRBJ1-2, is SQTIHQWPATLVQPVGSPLSLECTVEGTSNPNLYWYRQAAGRGLQLLFYSVGIGQISSEVPQNLSASRPQDRQFILSSKKLLLSDSGFYLCAWSPGQSNYGYTFGSGTRLTVV.

V and J are TRBV6-4 and TRBJ2-3; TRBD1 agrees at 11 bases. Germline CDR1 and CDR2: MRHNA and SNTAGT. The CDR3 loop spans 13 amino acids. V was pared by 6 bases and J by 6 bases, with 2 bases of the junction left unmatched. Written as DNA, the CDR3 is TGTGCCAGCAGCCGGGACAGGGGGGATACGCAGTATTTT. Amino acids: CASSRDRGDTQYF.

The chain combines TRBV15 with TRBJ1-5, with a possible D match to TRBD1 (6 bases). The V end lost 3 bases, the J end lost 4 bases, and 10 bases lay between the germline ends. Germline CDR1 reads LNHNV; CDR2 reads YYDKDF (reference sequence). This CDR3 has 14 residues. In nucleotides, the CDR3 is TGTGCCACCAGCAGTGGGCAGGGGAATCAGCCCCAGCATTTT. Its translation: CATSSGQGNQPQHF.

This clone was counted once. This rearrangement joins TRBV6-6 to TRBJ1-1; the match to TRBD1 covers 7 bases. This CDR3 is built from 14 residues. Trimming took 6 bases from V and 1 from J; bases not matched to a gene: 5. From germline, CDR1 is MNHNY and CDR2 SVGAGI (reference sequence). The CDR3 DNA sequence: TGTGCCAGCAGCCGACAGGGCACGAACACTGAAGCTTTCTTT. Translating gives CASSRQGTNTEAFF.

This clone occurred a few times. The chain recombines TRBV5-4 with TRBJ1-3; D might be TRBD1 (6 bases). CDR3 size: 16 residues. Germline V CDR1 and CDR2: SGHNT, YYREEE (reference sequence). Trimming shortened V by 4 bases and J by 2 bases, and 16 bases separated the two germline ends. The CDR3 loop is CASSPLGGGPGNTIYF. For the CDR3, the DNA is TGTGCCAGCAGCCCGCTTGGGGGGGGGCCTGGAAACACCATATATTTT.

This clone was counted a few times. V and J are TRBV19 and TRBJ1-2, with 10 bases fitting TRBD1. Losses at the gene ends were 5 bases for V and 3 bases for J; bases not matched to a gene: 9. Germline lookup yields CDR1 LNHDA and CDR2 SQIVND (reference sequence). CDR3 size: 16 residues. The CDR3 DNA reads as TGTGCCAGTAGTCTTAGCCGGGGACAGGGGTACTATGGCTACACCTTC. It is translated as CASSLSRGQGYYGYTF. Variable domain in full (rest from reference TRBV19 and TRBJ1-2): DGGITQSPKYLFRKEGQNVTLSCEQNLNHDAMYWYRQDPGQGLRLIYYSQIVNDFQKGDIAEGYSVSREKKESFPLTVTSAQKNPTAFYLCASSLSRGQGYYGYTFGSGTRLTVV.

Only one count was recorded for this clone. The V gene is TRBV5-4, the J gene TRBJ2-5; 8 bases map to TRBD2. The CDR3 is made up of 15 amino acids. Germline CDR1 SGHNT, CDR2 YYREEE (reference sequence). V was pared by 4 bases and J by 3 bases, with 8 bases of the junction left unmatched. In DNA form, the CDR3 reads TGTGCCAGCAGCGGGGAGCGGGGGAATAAAGAGACCCAGTACTTC. It encodes CASSGERGNKETQYF.

The chain has TRBV28 and TRBJ2-5, with TRBD1 matching over 9 bases. The CDR3 totals 15 residues. Germline lookup yields CDR1 MDHEN and CDR2 SYDVKM. Trimming removed 5 bases from V and 2 bases from J; junction bases left unmatched: 6. The CDR3 DNA reads TGTGCCAGCAGTACCCCGGGGACAGGGCAAGAGACCCAGTACTTC. Translation gives CASSTPGTGQETQYF.

The CDR3: CASSQGIGRGESEQYF. CDR3 in DNA: TGCGCCAGCAGCCAAGGAATTGGTCGGGGGGAAAGCGAGCAGTACTTC. The chain is built from TRBV4-3 and TRBJ2-7; 7 bases align to TRBD2. The CDR3 sequence is 16 residues long. CDR1 LGHNA and CDR2 YSLEER come from the germline V gene. Unmatched junction bases numbered 12, after V lost 1 base and J lost 6 bases.